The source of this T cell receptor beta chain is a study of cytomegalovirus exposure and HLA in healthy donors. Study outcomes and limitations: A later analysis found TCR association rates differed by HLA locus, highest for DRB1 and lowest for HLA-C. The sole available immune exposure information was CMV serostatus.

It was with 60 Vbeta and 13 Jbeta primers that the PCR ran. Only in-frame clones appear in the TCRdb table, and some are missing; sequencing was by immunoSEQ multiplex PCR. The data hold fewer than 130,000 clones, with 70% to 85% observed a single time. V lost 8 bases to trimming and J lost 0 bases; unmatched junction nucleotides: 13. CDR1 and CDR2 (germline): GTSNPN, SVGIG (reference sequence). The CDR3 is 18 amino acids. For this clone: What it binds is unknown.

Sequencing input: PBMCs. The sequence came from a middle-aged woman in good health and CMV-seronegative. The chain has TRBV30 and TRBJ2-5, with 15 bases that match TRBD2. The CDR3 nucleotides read TGTGCCGCCAAGGGGTCCGGGACTAGCGGGAGGAACCAAGAGACCCAGTACTTC. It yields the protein CAAKGSGTSGRNQETQYF.